This T cell receptor beta chain stems from a study of regulatory T cells in long-lasting Graves disease. Overall study: Patients with persistent Graves' disease had over 5 years of antithyroid drugs and persistent TSH receptor antibodies. Study-wide findings and caveats: TCR diversity was lower in persistent Graves' patients than in newly diagnosed ones.

There are 16 residues in the CDR3. Germline CDR1 is SGDLS and CDR2 is YYNGEE. Trimming cost V 0 bases and J 1 base, with 10 bases left between them. Stated time point: persistent/refractory GD, antithyroid drugs over 5 years with positive TRAb. PBMC-extracted RNA yielded the TCR library. Building of the TCR beta libraries involved iRepertoire HTBI primers and Arm-PCR of CDR3 regions. TCRdb processed the multiplex PCR reads anew with MiXCR; each CDR3 protein has one entry. The sample lists 400,000 to 500,000 distinct CDR3 sequences; roughly 21% were seen once. Concerning this clonotype itself: Its antigen is still unknown.

The TCR sequence derives from a female donor with Graves disease. This specimen consisted of peripheral blood mononuclear cells (PBMCs), obtained when the disease was refractory, from a patient treated with antithyroid drugs. This chain joins TRBV9 and TRBJ2-2; D possibly corresponds to TRBD1 (6 bases). CDR3 region: CASSVGGQVNTGELFF. The CDR3 DNA is TGTGCCAGCAGCGTAGGGGGACAAGTGAACACCGGGGAGCTGTTTTTT.